These 16 T cell receptor beta chains share one sample of origin, sequenced in a study of cytomegalovirus exposure and HLA in healthy donors. The PCR contained 60 Vbeta and 13 Jbeta primers. Libraries were prepared by immunoSEQ multiplex PCR; TCRdb keeps only in-frame clonotypes and omits some of them. The sample has some 63,000 clones, about 80% seen once; the top ten hold around 3.9%. The specimen sequenced was PBMCs. The source of these receptors is a woman between 40 and 50 years old in good health and CMV-seronegative.

This clone turned up a few times. The chain recombines TRBV7-8 with TRBJ2-3; 8 bases are a match to TRBD2. The germline gives CDR1 SGHVS, CDR2 FQNEAQ. The CDR3 spans 17 residues. The V gene end was trimmed by 4 bases and the J gene end by 0 bases; junction bases not matched to a gene: 9. The CDR3: CASSWGRASGSTDTQYF. The CDR3 region has the DNA TGTGCCAGCAGCTGGGGTAGGGCTAGCGGGAGCACAGATACGCAGTATTTT.

This clone has just a few counts. This chain uses TRBV27 with TRBJ2-7; 10 bases match TRBD2. The CDR3 sequence is 15 residues long. The V gene's germline CDR1 is MNHEY and CDR2 SMNVEV (reference sequence). J was trimmed by 2 bases and V by 4 bases; bases with no gene match: 5. CDR3 DNA sequence: TGTGCCAGCAGTTATGGCCTAGCGGGAGCCTACGAGCAGTACTTC. Protein: CASSYGLAGAYEQYF.

Only one count was recorded for this clone. The chain uses TRBV2 and TRBJ2-5; possibly TRBD1 for D (5 bases). The germline gives CDR1 SNHLY, CDR2 FYNNEI. V was clipped by 1 base and J by 4 bases, with 16 bases between them. This CDR3 has 16 residues. CDR3 bases: TGTGCCAGCAGTGAAGTATCCGCAGGGTGGGGAGAGACCCAGTACTTC. It specifies CASSEVSAGWGETQYF.

The rearrangement uses TRBV6-6 and TRBJ2-7, with TRBD1 matching 7 bases. Germline V CDR1 and CDR2: MNHNY, SVGAGI (reference sequence). CDR3 length equals 13 residues. J gave up 5 bases and V 2 bases, and 3 bases lay outside the gene matches. In nucleotides, the CDR3 is TGTGCCAGCAGTTACGGGGACAGAAACGAGCAGTACTTC. Encoded protein: CASSYGDRNEQYF.

This chain connects TRBV5-6 to TRBJ1-1; D perhaps matches TRBD1 (5 bases). Germline loops: CDR1 SGHDT, CDR2 YYEEEE. CDR3 size: 14 residues. V lost 4 bases and J lost 0, with 10 bases in between. The CDR3 coding sequence is TGTGCCAGCAGCGCGGGACCGGTGAACACTGAAGCTTTCTTT. Translation gives CASSAGPVNTEAFF.

This clone is a singleton in its sample. This chain joins TRBV4-1 and TRBJ1-2, with 8 bases lining up with TRBD1. The CDR3 is made up of 16 amino acids. The germline gives CDR1 MGHRA, CDR2 YSYEKL. V lost 0 bases, J lost 7 bases, and 10 bases stayed unmatched. Written as DNA, the CDR3 is TGCGCCAGCAGCCAAGACTGGGGGACAGGCTTAAGTGGCTACACCTTC. Encoded protein: CASSQDWGTGLSGYTF.

The CDR3 DNA reads as TGTGCCAGCAGCATCGGACTAGCGGGAAGCACAGATACGCAGTATTTT. This gives the protein CASSIGLAGSTDTQYF. The V gene is TRBV7-9, the J gene TRBJ2-3, with TRBD2 matching over 12 bases. The V gene end was trimmed by 5 bases and the J gene end by 0 bases; junction bases not matched to a gene: 3. CDR1 SEHNR and CDR2 FQNEAQ come from the germline V gene (reference sequence). This CDR3 is built from 16 residues.

V gene TRBV5-6 combines with J gene TRBJ1-4; perhaps TRBD1 as D (6 bases). The CDR3 consists of 16 residues. With 4 bases removed from V and 8 bases from J, the gap between germline ends came to 21 bases. Germline loops: CDR1 SGHDT, CDR2 YYEEEE. CDR3 loop: CASSGKLTGFREKLFF. The CDR3 DNA reads TGTGCCAGCAGCGGGAAACTGACAGGTTTTAGAGAAAAACTGTTTTTT.

This clone showed up just a few times. The chain joins TRBV11-2 to TRBJ2-3, with 8 bases fitting TRBD2. The junction had 6 bases not matched to a gene; V was cut back by 4 bases and J by 0 bases. The CDR3 consists of 16 residues. CDR1 is SGHAT, CDR2 FQNNGV, per germline. For the CDR3, the DNA is TGTGCCAGCAGCTCCATAGCGGGATCTAGCACAGATACGCAGTATTTT. Amino acids: CASSSIAGSSTDTQYF.

CDR3 amino acids: CASSAIGGATDTQYF. As DNA, the CDR3 is TGTGCCAGCAGTGCTATAGGGGGCGCGACAGATACGCAGTATTTT. V gene TRBV6-1 combines with J gene TRBJ2-3; TRBD1 matches at 7 bases. CDR1 and CDR2 from the germline V gene are MNHNS and SASEGT. The junction had 7 bases not matched to a gene; V was cut back by 4 bases and J by 3 bases. The CDR3 is 15 residues long.

V is TRBV5-1 and J is TRBJ2-7; 7 bases are a match to TRBD2. Trimming at V came to 2 bases and at J to 5 bases, leaving 7 bases not matched to a gene. The CDR3 loop spans 14 amino acids. Germline V gene sequence: CDR1 SGHRS, CDR2 YFSETQ. DNA for the CDR3: TGCGCCAGCAGCTTCGGACTAGAAAAGAACGAGCAGTACTTC. Translation: CASSFGLEKNEQYF.

The CDR3 here is CASSLGTPYEQYF. As DNA, the CDR3 is TGTGCCAGCAGCTTGGGGACACCTTACGAGCAGTACTTC. V usage is TRBV5-5 and J usage is TRBJ2-7, with D maybe TRBD1 (5 bases). CDR3 length equals 13 residues. The germline V and J ends were trimmed by 0 bases and 4 bases, with 8 bases remaining between them. CDR1 SGHKS and CDR2 YYEKEE come from the germline V gene (reference sequence). Drawing the rest from reference TRBV5-5 and TRBJ2-7, the complete variable domain is DAGVTQSPTHLIKTRGQQVTLRCSPISGHKSVSWYQQVLGQGPQFIFQYYEKEERGRGNFPDRFSARQFPNYSSELNVNALLLGDSALYLCASSLGTPYEQYFGPGTRLTVT.

The J gene is TRBJ2-7, the V gene TRBV29-1; 7 positions agree with TRBD1. The trim removed 7 bases at V and 0 bases at J, leaving 6 bases unmatched. The CDR3 runs to 13 residues. Looked up from germline, CDR1 is SQVTM and CDR2 is ANQGSEA. CDR3 DNA sequence: TGCAGCGCCAGGACAGGCTACTCCTACGAGCAGTACTTC. Protein product: CSARTGYSYEQYF.

CDR3 DNA: TGTGCCAGCAGCCCGACAGGGCTTAACTATGGCTACACCTTC. Its translation: CASSPTGLNYGYTF. This chain joins TRBV25-1 and TRBJ1-2, with TRBD1 matching 7 bases. Germline CDR1 reads MGHDK; CDR2 reads SYGVNS. The CDR3 has 14 residues. Trimming removed 6 bases from V and 1 base from J; junction bases left unmatched: 5.

The chain recombines TRBV10-3 with TRBJ2-5; D might be TRBD2 (6 bases). CDR1 is ENHRY and CDR2 is SYGVKD in the germline V gene. This CDR3 has 13 amino acids. Trimming pared 2 bases from V and 2 bases from J, leaving 6 bases between. The CDR3 bases are TGTGCCATCAGTGAGGGACTACAAGAGACCCAGTACTTC. Its translation is CAISEGLQETQYF.

This clone turned up a few times. The chain has TRBV7-8 and TRBJ2-7, with 13 bases that match TRBD2. The germline CDR1 and CDR2 sequences are SGHVS and FQNEAQ. CDR3 length: 17 residues. The V gene end was trimmed by 1 base and the J gene end by 2 bases; junction bases not matched to a gene: 5. CDR3 amino acids: CASSLGLTSGRPYEQYF. The CDR3, as DNA: TGTGCCAGCAGCTTAGGCCTGACTAGCGGGAGGCCCTACGAGCAGTACTTC.